A single sample is the source of the 4 T cell receptor beta chains below, sequenced in a study of T-cell memory formation after mild COVID-19. Via MiXCR, TCRdb re-called the 5' RACE reads, giving one row per CDR3 protein. The data contain around 160,000 distinct CDR3 sequences, 11% of them seen just once; the ten biggest clones take up approximately 3.8%. The sequencing sample was made of PBMCs or a T cell subset sorted from them (not recorded which). The origin of the receptors is a young man who had mild COVID-19 (a few samples of this study predate the infection). Cell type and time point are not known.

This clonotype was found a few times. The V and J genes are TRBV6-5 and TRBJ2-7; 9 positions match TRBD1. Trimming at V came to 2 bases and at J to 3 bases, leaving 5 bases not matched to a gene. The CDR3 length is 15 residues. Germline CDR1 MNHEY, CDR2 SVGAGI. CDR3 nucleotide sequence: TGTGCCAGCAGTTACAGGACAGGGGCAGGCTACGAGCAGTACTTC. Residues: CASSYRTGAGYEQYF.

The table lists this clonotype with many counts. This chain uses TRBV6-5 with TRBJ1-1; TRBD1 aligns across 7 bases. The length of the CDR3 is 13 residues. Germline trimming cut 9 bases from V and 1 base from J; bases unmatched to any gene: 5. From germline, CDR1 is MNHEY and CDR2 SVGAGI. CDR3 amino acids: CASHRGKNTEAFF. The CDR3 region has the DNA TGTGCCAGTCACAGGGGAAAGAACACTGAAGCTTTCTTT.

The chain uses TRBV20-1 and TRBJ2-2; D remains ambiguous. V was trimmed by 3 bases and J by 0 bases, leaving 2 bases between them. The germline V gene has CDR1 DFQATT and CDR2 SNEGSKA (reference sequence). This CDR3 is 12 amino acids long. The DNA for the CDR3 is TGCAGTGCTAGCCCGAACACCGGGGAGCTGTTTTTT. Its translation: CSASPNTGELFF.

This rearrangement joins TRBV12-3 or TRBV12-4 to TRBJ1-2, with 8 bases lining up with TRBD1. The length of the CDR3 is 14 residues. Unmatched junction bases numbered 7, after V lost 3 bases and J lost 7 bases. The DNA for the CDR3 is TGTGCCAGCAGTTTGGGACAGGCCCTTGGTGGCTACACCTTC. It encodes CASSLGQALGGYTF.